This T cell receptor (beta chain) was documented in a study of shared clonotypes between healthy human individuals. CDR1 is SGDLS, CDR2 YYNGEE, per germline. The CDR3 is 14 residues long. V gave up 3 bases and J gave up 6 bases; unmatched junction bases: 6. CD45RO-negative cells were positively selected for CCR7, leaving out terminally differentiated effector memory CD45RA+ cells. Study processing details: Sequence data from immunoSEQ were junction-only and lacked quality scores; consequently, filtering differed. The protocol was immunoSEQ multiplex PCR, while the TCRdb copy is restricted to in-frame clones and leaves out a portion. Clonal size and the V and J genes are those of that table, whereas D and trimming came from the DNA. The sample lists some 2.1 million clones, over 85% occurring once.

The clonotype was recovered from a man in his late teens or twenties in good health. Some clones in this sample may be carry-over from other donors' samples. Sequencing used naive CD8+ T cells from PBMCs. The rearrangement uses TRBV9 and TRBJ1-2; 9 nucleotides match TRBD1. CDR3: CASSGRDRENGYTF. CDR3 DNA sequence: TGTGCCAGCAGCGGACGGGACAGGGAGAATGGCTACACCTTC. The full variable domain, completed using reference TRBV9 and TRBJ1-2, is DSGVTQTPKHLITATGQRVTLRCSPRSGDLSVYWYQQSLDQGLQFLIQYYNGEERAKGNILERFSAQQFPDLHSELNLSSLELGDSALYFCASSGRDRENGYTFGSGTRLTVV.